The 9 T cell receptor beta chains presented below share a single source sample, sequenced in a study of T cell responses to AZD1222 COVID-19 vaccine (dated by TCRdb to the early 2020s). The time point label here, explained by the study, means: baseline before first vaccination. The sample's treatment or condition label, decoded: meningococcal conjugate vaccine given as trial control. Libraries were constructed by the immunoSEQ multiplex PCR assay. TCRdb provides this immuneACCESS table in a form limited to in-frame rearrangements. Some clones are lacking; in checked studies, under half of them reflect an unresolved V gene, and why the rest are absent is not known. The sample profile shows 200,000 to 250,000 clones; 93% of them were found once. Together, the top ten hold 1% of the sample. The input for sequencing was peripheral blood, taken on day 0 of MenACWY control vaccination. All receptors derive from an adult in good health.

This clone is a singleton in its sample. This chain connects TRBV4-2 to TRBJ1-1, with D unclear. The CDR3 spans 16 residues. Germline lookup yields CDR1 LGHNA and CDR2 YNFKEQ. V dropped 4 bases and J dropped 6 bases, with 21 bases sitting between them. The chain's CDR3 is CASSRDLLGALSEAFF. In nucleotides, the CDR3 is TGTGCCAGCAGCCGGGATCTCTTGGGAGCGCTCTCTGAAGCTTTCTTT.

The chain links TRBV5-8 to TRBJ2-7, with D perhaps TRBD1 or TRBD2 (5 bases each). CDR1 is SGHTS, CDR2 YDEGEE, per germline. CDR3 length equals 14 residues. Trimming stripped 0 bases from V and 4 bases from J, with 11 bases between. For the CDR3, the DNA is TGTGCCAGCAGCTTGGCTGGGACCACTTACGAGCAGTACTTC. As protein: CASSLAGTTYEQYF.

The rearrangement joins TRBV5-1 to TRBJ2-5; D is uncertain. The V end was cut by 4 bases, the J end by 2 bases, with 6 bases between. The CDR3 length is 12 residues. Germline V CDR1 and CDR2: SGHRS, YFSETQ. DNA for the CDR3: TGCGCCAGCAGCCTCAGTCAAGAGACCCAGTACTTC. It codes for CASSLSQETQYF.

The CDR3 reads CASSFPREGNTEAFF. The CDR3 DNA follows: TGTGCCAGCAGCTTTCCCCGTGAGGGGAACACTGAAGCTTTCTTT. The rearrangement uses TRBV5-4 and TRBJ1-1, with D hard to call. The length of the CDR3 is 15 residues. Germline V gene lookup returns CDR1 SGHNT and CDR2 YYREEE (reference sequence). With 2 bases removed from V and 1 base from J, the gap between germline ends came to 12 bases.

CDR3 region: CASSFITRHQETQYF. The CDR3 DNA follows: TGTGCCAGCAGCTTCATAACGAGACACCAAGAGACCCAGTACTTC. The chain joins TRBV5-6 to TRBJ2-5; no firm D call. The germline V gene has CDR1 SGHDT and CDR2 YYEEEE. The CDR3 loop spans 15 amino acids. Trimming left V 2 bases short and J 0 bases short, with 11 bases between.

This clone has more than one count but fewer than ten. V and J are TRBV9 and TRBJ1-1; D is ambiguous. The V end was cut by 4 bases, the J end by 3 bases, with 13 bases between. This CDR3 has 14 residues. Germline V gene data show CDR1 as SGDLS and CDR2 as YYNGEE. CDR3 region: CASSPHRIDTEAFF. DNA of the CDR3: TGTGCCAGCAGCCCCCATAGGATCGACACTGAAGCTTTCTTT.

The chain carries TRBV2 and TRBJ2-4; D remains unclear. V was cut by 6 bases and J by 5 bases, with 8 bases left in between. The CDR3 consists of 12 residues. Germline V CDR1 and CDR2: SNHLY, FYNNEI. The CDR3 is CASRAAQNIQYF. DNA of the CDR3: TGTGCCAGCAGGGCCGCTCAAAACATTCAGTACTTC. The full variable domain, its missing parts supplied by reference TRBV2 and TRBJ2-4, is EPEVTQTPSHQVTQMGQEVILRCVPISNHLYFYWYRQILGQKVEFLVSFYNNEISEKSEIFDDQFSVERPDGSNFTLKIRSTKLEDSAMYFCASRAAQNIQYFGAGTRLSVL.

CDR3 in amino acids: CASSESGPNQPQHF. The CDR3 bases are TGTGCCAGCAGTGAGTCGGGCCCCAATCAGCCCCAGCATTTT. The V and J genes are TRBV2 and TRBJ1-5; D is unresolved. Trimming shortened V by 3 bases and J by 3 bases, and 9 bases separated the two germline ends. CDR1 and CDR2 from the germline V gene are SNHLY and FYNNEI. The CDR3 extends over 14 amino acids.

This chain uses TRBV7-9 with TRBJ2-2, with a weak D call TRBD1 (6 bases). V was clipped by 3 bases and J by 2 bases, with 10 bases between them. This CDR3 is 15 amino acids long. Germline loops: CDR1 SEHNR, CDR2 FQNEAQ (reference sequence). The CDR3 sequence: CASSFPGHNTGELFF. CDR3 coding DNA: TGTGCCAGCAGCTTTCCGGGACACAACACCGGGGAGCTGTTTTTT.